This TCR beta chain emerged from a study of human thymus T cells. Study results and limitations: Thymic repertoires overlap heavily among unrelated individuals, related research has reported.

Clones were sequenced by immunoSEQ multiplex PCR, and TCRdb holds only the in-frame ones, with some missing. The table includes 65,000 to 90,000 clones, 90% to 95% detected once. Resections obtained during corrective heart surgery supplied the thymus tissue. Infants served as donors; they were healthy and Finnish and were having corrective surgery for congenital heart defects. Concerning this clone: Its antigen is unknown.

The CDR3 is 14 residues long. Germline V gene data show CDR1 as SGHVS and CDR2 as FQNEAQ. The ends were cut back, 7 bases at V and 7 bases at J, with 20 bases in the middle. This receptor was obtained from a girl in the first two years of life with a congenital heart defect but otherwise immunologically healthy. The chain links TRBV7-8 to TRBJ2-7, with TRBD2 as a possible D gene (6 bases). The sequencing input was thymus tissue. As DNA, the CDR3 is TGTGCCAGCACCAACGGGGACTGGGTAGAAGAGCAGTACTTC. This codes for CASTNGDWVEEQYF.